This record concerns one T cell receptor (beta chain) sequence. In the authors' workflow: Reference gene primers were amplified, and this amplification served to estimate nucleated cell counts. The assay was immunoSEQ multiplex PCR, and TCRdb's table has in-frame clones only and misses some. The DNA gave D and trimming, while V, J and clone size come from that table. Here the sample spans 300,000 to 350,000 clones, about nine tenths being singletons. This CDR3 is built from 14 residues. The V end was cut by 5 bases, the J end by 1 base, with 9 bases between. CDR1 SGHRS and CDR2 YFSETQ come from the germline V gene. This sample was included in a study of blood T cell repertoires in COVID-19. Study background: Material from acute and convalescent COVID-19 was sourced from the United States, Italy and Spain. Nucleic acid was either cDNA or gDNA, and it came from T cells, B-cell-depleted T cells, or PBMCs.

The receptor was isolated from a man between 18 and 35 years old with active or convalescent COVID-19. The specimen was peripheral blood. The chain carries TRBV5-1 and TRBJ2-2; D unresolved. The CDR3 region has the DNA TGCGCCAGCAGGTCCACTGGGAACACCGGGGAGCTGTTTTTT. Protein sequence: CASRSTGNTGELFF.